This T cell receptor (beta chain) was identified in a study of T cell repertoires in cytomegalovirus infection. On the study more broadly: Both CMV infection and a matching HLA type were indicated by public TCR beta signatures.

CDR1 and CDR2 (germline): SNHLY, FYNNEI. The CDR3 extends over 15 amino acids. Trimming took 4 bases from V and 10 from J; bases not matched to a gene: 13. TCRdb reprocessed the reads via MiXCR and lists one record per CDR3 protein. This table has roughly 230,000 distinct CDR3 sequences, more than 15% appearing once. In this sample, this clonotype turned up a few times. This receptor was taken from a human donor in good health (CMV status not recorded). Some clones in this sample may be carry-over from other donors' samples. Sequenced input: CD8+ T cells from PBMCs. The rearrangement uses TRBV2 and TRBJ2-4, with 7 bases identical to TRBD1. The CDR3 nucleotides are TGTGCCAGCAGTGGGACGACAGGGTATGGGATGATTCAGTACTTC. This codes for CASSGTTGYGMIQYF.